This T cell receptor (beta chain) stems from a study of a mutant IDH1 vaccine in newly diagnosed glioma. Regarding the study as a whole: Pseudoprogression appears to have had no connection to changes in top peripheral T cell clonotypes. Patients showed vaccine-induced immune responses at a rate of more than 80%.

Documented time point: baseline, week 1 (first vaccination visit). Specified treatment: pre-vaccination baseline after standard-of-care therapy. On this clone itself: Its antigen remains unknown.

Losses at the gene ends were 2 bases for V and 2 bases for J; bases not matched to a gene: 4. CDR1 is SGHVS and CDR2 is FQNEAQ in the germline V gene. This CDR3 spans 16 amino acids. The data were produced by immunoSEQ multiplex PCR, yet TCRdb's version contains in-frame clones alone and is incomplete. In the table there are 45,000 to 70,000 clones, 91% of which are singletons. The chain joins TRBV7-8 to TRBJ2-7; TRBD2 matches at 12 bases. The sequences come from PBMCs, collected from a glioma patient treated with radiotherapy, temozolomide or both. The clonotype was recovered from a man between 45 and 60 years old with glioma. CDR3 protein: CASSLSASGRAYEQYF. CDR3 DNA sequence: TGTGCCAGCAGCTTATCCGCTAGCGGGAGGGCCTACGAGCAGTACTTC.